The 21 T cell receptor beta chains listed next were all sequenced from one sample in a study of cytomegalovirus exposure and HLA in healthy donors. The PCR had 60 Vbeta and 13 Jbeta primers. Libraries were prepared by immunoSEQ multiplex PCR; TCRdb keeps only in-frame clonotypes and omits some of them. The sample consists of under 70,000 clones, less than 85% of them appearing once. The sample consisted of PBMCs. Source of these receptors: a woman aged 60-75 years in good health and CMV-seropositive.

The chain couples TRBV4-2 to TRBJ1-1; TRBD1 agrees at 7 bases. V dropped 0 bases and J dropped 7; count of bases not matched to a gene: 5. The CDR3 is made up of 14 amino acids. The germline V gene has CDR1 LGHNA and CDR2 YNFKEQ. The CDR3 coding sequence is TGTGCCAGCAGCCAAGAAAGGGACAGTAATGAAGCTTTCTTT. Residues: CASSQERDSNEAFF.

CDR3 in DNA: TGTGCCATCACAAAACCGGGACAGACGTGGCGGGAGCTGTTTTTT. The encoded protein is CAITKPGQTWRELFF. This rearrangement joins TRBV6-4 to TRBJ2-2; TRBD1 matches 7 bases. The CDR3 has 15 residues. Trimming took 10 bases from V and 9 from J; bases not matched to a gene: 17. Germline V gives CDR1 MRHNA, CDR2 SNTAGT.

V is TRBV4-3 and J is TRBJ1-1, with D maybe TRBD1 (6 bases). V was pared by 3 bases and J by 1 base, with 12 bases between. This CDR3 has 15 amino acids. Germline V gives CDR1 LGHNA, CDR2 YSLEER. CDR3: CASSQLPGQNTEAFF. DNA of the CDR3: TGCGCCAGCAGCCAGTTACCGGGACAGAACACTGAAGCTTTCTTT.

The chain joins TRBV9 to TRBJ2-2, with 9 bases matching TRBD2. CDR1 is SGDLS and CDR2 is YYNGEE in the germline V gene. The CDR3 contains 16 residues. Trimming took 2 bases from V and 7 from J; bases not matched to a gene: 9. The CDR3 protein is CASSVSLAGRSGELFF. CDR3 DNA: TGTGCCAGCAGCGTGAGCCTAGCGGGGAGAAGCGGGGAGCTGTTTTTT.

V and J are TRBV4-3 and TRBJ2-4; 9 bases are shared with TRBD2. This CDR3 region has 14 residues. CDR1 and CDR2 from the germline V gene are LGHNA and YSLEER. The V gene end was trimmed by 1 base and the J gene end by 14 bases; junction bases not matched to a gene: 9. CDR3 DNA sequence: TGCGCCAGCAGCCAAGGACTAGCGGTTCAGATTGAGTACTTC. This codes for CASSQGLAVQIEYF.

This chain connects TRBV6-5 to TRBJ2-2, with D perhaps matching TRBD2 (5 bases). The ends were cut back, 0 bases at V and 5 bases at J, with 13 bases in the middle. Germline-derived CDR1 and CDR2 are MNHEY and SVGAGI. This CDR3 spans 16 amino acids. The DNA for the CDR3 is TGTGCCAGCAGTTACTCTGGGGTCCCGGGGACCGGGGAGCTGTTTTTT. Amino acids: CASSYSGVPGTGELFF.

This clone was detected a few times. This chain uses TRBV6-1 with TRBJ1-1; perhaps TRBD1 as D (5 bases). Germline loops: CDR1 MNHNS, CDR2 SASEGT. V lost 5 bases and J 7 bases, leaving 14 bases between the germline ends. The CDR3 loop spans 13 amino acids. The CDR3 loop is CASSRQGIVEAFF. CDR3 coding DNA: TGTGCCAGCAGTCGCCAGGGAATCGTTGAAGCTTTCTTT.

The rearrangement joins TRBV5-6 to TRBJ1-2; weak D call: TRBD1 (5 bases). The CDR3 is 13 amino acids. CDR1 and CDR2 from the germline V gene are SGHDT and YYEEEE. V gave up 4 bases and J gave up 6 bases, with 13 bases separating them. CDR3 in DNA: TGTGCCAGCAGCCCCAGGGAGGGAAATGGCTACACCTTC. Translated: CASSPREGNGYTF. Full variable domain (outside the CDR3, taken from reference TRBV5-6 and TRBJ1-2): DAGVTQSPTHLIKTRGQQVTLRCSPKSGHDTVSWYQQALGQGPQFIFQYYEEEERQRGNFPDRFSGHQFPNYSSELNVNALLLGDSALYLCASSPREGNGYTFGSGTRLTVV.

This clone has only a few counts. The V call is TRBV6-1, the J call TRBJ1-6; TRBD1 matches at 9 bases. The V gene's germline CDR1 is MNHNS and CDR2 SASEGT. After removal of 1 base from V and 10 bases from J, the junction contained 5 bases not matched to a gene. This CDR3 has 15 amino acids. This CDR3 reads CASSEVGQGMSPLHF. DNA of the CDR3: TGTGCCAGCAGTGAAGTGGGACAGGGTATGTCACCCCTCCACTTT.

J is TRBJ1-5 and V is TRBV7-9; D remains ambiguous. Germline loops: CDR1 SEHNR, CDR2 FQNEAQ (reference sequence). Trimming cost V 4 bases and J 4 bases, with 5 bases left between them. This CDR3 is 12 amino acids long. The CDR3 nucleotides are TGTGCCAGCAGCTCCATGAATCAGCCCCAGCATTTT. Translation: CASSSMNQPQHF.

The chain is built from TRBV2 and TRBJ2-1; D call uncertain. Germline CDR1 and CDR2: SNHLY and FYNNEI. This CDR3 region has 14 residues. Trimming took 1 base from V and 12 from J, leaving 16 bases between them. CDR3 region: CASSEGVTSLSQFF. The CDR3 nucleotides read TGTGCCAGCAGTGAAGGCGTCACCTCCCTGTCGCAGTTCTTC. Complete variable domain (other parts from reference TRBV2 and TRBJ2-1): EPEVTQTPSHQVTQMGQEVILRCVPISNHLYFYWYRQILGQKVEFLVSFYNNEISEKSEIFDDQFSVERPDGSNFTLKIRSTKLEDSAMYFCASSEGVTSLSQFFGPGTRLTVL.

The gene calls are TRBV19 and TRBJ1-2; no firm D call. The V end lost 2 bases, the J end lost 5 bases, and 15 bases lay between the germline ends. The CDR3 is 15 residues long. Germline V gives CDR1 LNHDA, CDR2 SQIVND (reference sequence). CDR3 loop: CASSILSGPHYGYTF. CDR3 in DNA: TGTGCCAGTAGTATACTTTCAGGCCCCCATTATGGCTACACCTTC.

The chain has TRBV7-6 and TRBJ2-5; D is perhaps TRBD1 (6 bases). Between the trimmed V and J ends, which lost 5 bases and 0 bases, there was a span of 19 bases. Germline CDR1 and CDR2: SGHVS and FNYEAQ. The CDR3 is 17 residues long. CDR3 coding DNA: TGTGCCAGCAGCCTCGGGCAGGGGCCCCAGTACCAAGAGACCCAGTACTTC. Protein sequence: CASSLGQGPQYQETQYF.

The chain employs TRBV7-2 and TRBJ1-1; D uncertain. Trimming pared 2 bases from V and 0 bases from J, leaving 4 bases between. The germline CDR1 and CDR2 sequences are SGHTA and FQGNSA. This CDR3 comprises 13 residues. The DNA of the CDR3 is TGTGCCAGCAGCTTACAGATGAACACTGAAGCTTTCTTT. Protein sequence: CASSLQMNTEAFF. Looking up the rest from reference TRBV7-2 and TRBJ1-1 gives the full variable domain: GAGVSQSPSNKVTEKGKDVELRCDPISGHTALYWYRQSLGQGLEFLIYFQGNSAPDKSGLPSDRFSAERTGGSVSTLTIQRTQQEDSAVYLCASSLQMNTEAFFGQGTRLTVV.

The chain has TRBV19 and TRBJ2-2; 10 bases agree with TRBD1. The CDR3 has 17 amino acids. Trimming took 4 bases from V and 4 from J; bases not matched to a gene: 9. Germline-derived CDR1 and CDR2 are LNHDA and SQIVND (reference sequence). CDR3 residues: CASSTGTGDSITGELFF. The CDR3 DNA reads TGTGCCAGTAGTACCGGGACAGGGGATTCAATCACCGGGGAGCTGTTTTTT.

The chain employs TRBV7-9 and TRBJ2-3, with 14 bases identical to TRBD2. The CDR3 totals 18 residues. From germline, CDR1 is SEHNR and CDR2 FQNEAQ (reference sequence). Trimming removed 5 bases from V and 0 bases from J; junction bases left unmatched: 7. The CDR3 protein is CASSRGTSGGLSTDTQYF. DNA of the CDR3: TGTGCCAGCAGCCGAGGGACTAGCGGGGGCCTTAGCACAGATACGCAGTATTTT.

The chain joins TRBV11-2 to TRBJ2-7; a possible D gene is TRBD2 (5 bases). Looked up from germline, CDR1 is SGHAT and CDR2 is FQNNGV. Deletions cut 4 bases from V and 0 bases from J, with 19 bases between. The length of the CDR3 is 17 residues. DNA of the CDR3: TGTGCCAGCAGCTCCATTACGGGGAAGGGAACCTCCTACGAGCAGTACTTC. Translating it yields CASSSITGKGTSYEQYF. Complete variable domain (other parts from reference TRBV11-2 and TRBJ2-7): EAGVAQSPRYKIIEKRQSVAFWCNPISGHATLYWYQQILGQGPKLLIQFQNNGVVDDSQLPKDRFSAERLKGVDSTLKIQPAKLEDSAVYLCASSSITGKGTSYEQYFGPGTRLTVT.

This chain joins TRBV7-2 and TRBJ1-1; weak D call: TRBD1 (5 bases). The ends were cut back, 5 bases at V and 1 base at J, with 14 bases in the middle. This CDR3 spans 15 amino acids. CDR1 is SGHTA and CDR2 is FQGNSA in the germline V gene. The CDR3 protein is CASSLMTATNTEAFF. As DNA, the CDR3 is TGTGCCAGCAGCCTCATGACAGCAACGAACACTGAAGCTTTCTTT.

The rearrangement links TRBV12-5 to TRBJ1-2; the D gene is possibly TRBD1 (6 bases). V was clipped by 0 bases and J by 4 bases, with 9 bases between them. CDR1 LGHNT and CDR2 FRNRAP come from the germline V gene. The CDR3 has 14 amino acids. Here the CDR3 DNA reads TGTGCTAGTGGTTTGGTAGGACAGCTCTATGGCTACACCTTC. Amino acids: CASGLVGQLYGYTF. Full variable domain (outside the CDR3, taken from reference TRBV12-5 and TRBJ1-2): DARVTQTPRHKVTEMGQEVTMRCQPILGHNTVFWYRQTMMQGLELLAYFRNRAPLDDSGMPKDRFSAEMPDATLATLKIQPSEPRDSAVYFCASGLVGQLYGYTFGSGTRLTVV.

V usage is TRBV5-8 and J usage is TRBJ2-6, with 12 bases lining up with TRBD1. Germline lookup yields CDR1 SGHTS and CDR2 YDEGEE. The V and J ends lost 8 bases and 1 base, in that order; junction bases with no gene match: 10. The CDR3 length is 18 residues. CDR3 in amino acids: CASPAGDRGLSGANVLTF. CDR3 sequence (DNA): TGTGCCAGTCCCGCAGGGGACAGGGGGCTTTCTGGGGCCAACGTCCTGACTTTC.

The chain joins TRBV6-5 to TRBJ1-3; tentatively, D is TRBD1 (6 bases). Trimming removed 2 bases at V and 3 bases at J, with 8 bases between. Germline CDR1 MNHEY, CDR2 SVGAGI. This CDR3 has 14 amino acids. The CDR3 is CASSYGQLGNTIYF. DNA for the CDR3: TGTGCCAGCAGTTACGGACAGCTTGGAAACACCATATATTTT.